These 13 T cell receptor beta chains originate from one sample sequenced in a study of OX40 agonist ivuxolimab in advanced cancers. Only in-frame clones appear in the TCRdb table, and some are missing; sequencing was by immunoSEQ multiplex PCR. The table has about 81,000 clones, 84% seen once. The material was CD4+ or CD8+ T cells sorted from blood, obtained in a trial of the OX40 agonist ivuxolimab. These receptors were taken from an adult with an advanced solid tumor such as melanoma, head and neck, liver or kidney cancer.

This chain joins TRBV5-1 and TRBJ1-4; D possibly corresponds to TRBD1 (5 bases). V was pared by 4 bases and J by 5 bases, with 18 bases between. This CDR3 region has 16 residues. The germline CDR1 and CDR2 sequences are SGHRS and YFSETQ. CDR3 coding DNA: TGCGCCAGCAGCGGGGGAGAGCTTGGATTCAATGAAAAACTGTTTTTT. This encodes CASSGGELGFNEKLFF. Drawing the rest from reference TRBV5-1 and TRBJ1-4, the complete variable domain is KAGVTQTPRYLIKTRGQQVTLSCSPISGHRSVSWYQQTPGQGLQFLFEYFSETQRNKGNFPGRFSGRQFSNSRSEMNVSTLELGDSALYLCASSGGELGFNEKLFFGSGTQLSVL.

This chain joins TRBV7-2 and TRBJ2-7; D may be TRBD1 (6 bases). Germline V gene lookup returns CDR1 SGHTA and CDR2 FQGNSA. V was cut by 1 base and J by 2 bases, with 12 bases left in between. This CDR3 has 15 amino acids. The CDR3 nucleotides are TGTGCCAGCAGCTTAGGGCAGGGGAAACCCTACGAGCAGTACTTC. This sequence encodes CASSLGQGKPYEQYF. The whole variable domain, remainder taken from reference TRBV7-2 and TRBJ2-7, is GAGVSQSPSNKVTEKGKDVELRCDPISGHTALYWYRQSLGQGLEFLIYFQGNSAPDKSGLPSDRFSAERTGGSVSTLTIQRTQQEDSAVYLCASSLGQGKPYEQYFGPGTRLTVT.

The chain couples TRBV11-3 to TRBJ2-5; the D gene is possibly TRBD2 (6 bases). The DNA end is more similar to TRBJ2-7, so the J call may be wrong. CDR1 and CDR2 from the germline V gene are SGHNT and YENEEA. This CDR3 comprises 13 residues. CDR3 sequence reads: CASSYGSSYEQYF. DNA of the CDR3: TGTGCCAGCAGCTACGGGAGTAGCTACGAGCAGTACTTC.

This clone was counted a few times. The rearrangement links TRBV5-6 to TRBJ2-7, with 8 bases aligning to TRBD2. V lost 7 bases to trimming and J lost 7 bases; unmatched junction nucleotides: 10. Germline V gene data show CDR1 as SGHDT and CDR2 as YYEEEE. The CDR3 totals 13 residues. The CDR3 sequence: CASDGTRGAEQYF. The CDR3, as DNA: TGTGCCAGCGACGGGACTAGGGGCGCAGAGCAGTACTTC.

In nucleotides, the CDR3 is TGTGCCAGTAGTATGGGACTAGCGGGAGTCTACAATGAGCAGTTCTTC. This encodes CASSMGLAGVYNEQFF. The J gene is TRBJ2-1, the V gene TRBV19; 14 nucleotides agree with TRBD2. The germline CDR1 and CDR2 sequences are LNHDA and SQIVND (reference sequence). V gave up 3 bases and J gave up 3 bases; unmatched junction bases: 1. This CDR3 is 16 amino acids long.

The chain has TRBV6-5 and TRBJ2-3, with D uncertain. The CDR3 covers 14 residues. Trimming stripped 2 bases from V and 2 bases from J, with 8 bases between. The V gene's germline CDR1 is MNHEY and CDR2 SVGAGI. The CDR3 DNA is TGTGCCAGCAGTTACACGGGCAACACAGATACGCAGTATTTT. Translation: CASSYTGNTDTQYF.

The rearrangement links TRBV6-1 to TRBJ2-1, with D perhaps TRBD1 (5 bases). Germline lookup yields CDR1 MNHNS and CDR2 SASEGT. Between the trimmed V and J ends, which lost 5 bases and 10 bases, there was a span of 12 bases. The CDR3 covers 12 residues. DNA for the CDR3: TGTGCCAGCAGTCTCCCAGGGCCCGAGCAGTTCTTC. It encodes CASSLPGPEQFF.

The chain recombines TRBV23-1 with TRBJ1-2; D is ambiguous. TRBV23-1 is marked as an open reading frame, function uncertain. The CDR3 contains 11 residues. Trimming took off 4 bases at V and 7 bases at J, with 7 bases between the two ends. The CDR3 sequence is CASSLPLGYTF. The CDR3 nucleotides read TGCGCCAGCAGTCTACCTCTTGGCTACACCTTC.

In DNA, the CDR3 is TGTGCCAGCAGCGTAGGACAGTCGAGCTATGGCTACACCTTC. It is translated as CASSVGQSSYGYTF. V is TRBV9 and J is TRBJ1-2; D is possibly TRBD1 (5 bases). Germline V gene sequence: CDR1 SGDLS, CDR2 YYNGEE. Trimming cost V 0 bases and J 4 bases, with 10 bases left between them. The CDR3 runs to 14 residues.

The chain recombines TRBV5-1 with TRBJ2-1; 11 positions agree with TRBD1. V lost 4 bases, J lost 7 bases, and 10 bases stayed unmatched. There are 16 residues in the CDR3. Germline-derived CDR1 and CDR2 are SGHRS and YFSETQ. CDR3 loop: CASSPPNRDRGNEQFF. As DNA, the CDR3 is TGCGCCAGCAGCCCGCCCAACCGGGACAGGGGGAATGAGCAGTTCTTC.

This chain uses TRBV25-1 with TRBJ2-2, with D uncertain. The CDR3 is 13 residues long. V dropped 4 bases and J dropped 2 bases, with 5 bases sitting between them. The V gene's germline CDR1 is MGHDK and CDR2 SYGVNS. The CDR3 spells CASSGRNTGELFF. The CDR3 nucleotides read TGTGCCAGCAGTGGAAGAAACACCGGGGAGCTGTTTTTT.

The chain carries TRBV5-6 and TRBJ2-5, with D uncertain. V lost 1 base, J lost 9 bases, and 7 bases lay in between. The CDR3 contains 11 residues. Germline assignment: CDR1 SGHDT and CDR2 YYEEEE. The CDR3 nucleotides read TGTGCCAGCAGCTTGTACAGCTCCCAGTACTTC. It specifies CASSLYSSQYF.

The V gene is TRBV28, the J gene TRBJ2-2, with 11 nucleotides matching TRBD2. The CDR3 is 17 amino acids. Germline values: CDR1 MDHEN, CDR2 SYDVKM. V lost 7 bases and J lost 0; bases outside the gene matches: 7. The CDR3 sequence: CASTALAGAANTGELFF. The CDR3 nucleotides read TGTGCCAGCACCGCACTAGCGGGGGCCGCGAACACCGGGGAGCTGTTTTTT. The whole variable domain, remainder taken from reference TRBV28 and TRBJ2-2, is DVKVTQSSRYLVKRTGEKVFLECVQDMDHENMFWYRQDPGLGLRLIYFSYDVKMKEKGDIPEGYSVSREKKERFSLILESASTNQTSMYLCASTALAGAANTGELFFGEGSRLTVL.